One sample yielded the 32 T cell receptor beta chains listed below, sequenced in a study of blood T cell repertoires in COVID-19. The method was immunoSEQ multiplex PCR; TCRdb's version includes in-frame clones alone and lacks a portion of them. The sample carries 85,000 to 130,000 clones, 84% recorded once. The sequenced sample consisted of peripheral blood. The receptors shown here come from a woman aged 55-75 years with acute or convalescent COVID-19.

This clone turned up a few times. J is TRBJ2-7 and V is TRBV5-8; 10 bases match TRBD2. This CDR3 has 13 residues. The V and J ends lost 7 bases and 2 bases, in that order; junction bases with no gene match: 3. Germline V CDR1 and CDR2: SGHTS, YDEGEE. CDR3 DNA sequence: TGTGCCAGCGAGCGGGGGGGCACCTACGAGCAGTACTTC. This encodes CASERGGTYEQYF.

The chain uses TRBV11-2 and TRBJ1-1; D gene ambiguous. V gave up 2 bases and J gave up 2 bases, with 9 bases separating them. Per germline, CDR1 SGHAT and CDR2 FQNNGV. The CDR3 covers 14 residues. The CDR3 DNA reads TGTGCCAGCAGCTTAACCGGTTATAACACTGAAGCTTTCTTT. Translation: CASSLTGYNTEAFF.

The V call is TRBV28, the J call TRBJ2-2; D call uncertain. The V and J ends lost 6 bases and 7 bases respectively, with 15 bases between them. CDR3 size: 14 residues. CDR1 and CDR2 (germline): MDHEN, SYDVKM. CDR3 in amino acids: CASSLDISGGELFF. The CDR3, as DNA: TGTGCCAGCAGCCTTGACATCTCCGGCGGGGAGCTGTTTTTT.

This clone was seen a single time. The chain recombines TRBV5-1 with TRBJ2-3, with 9 bases identical to TRBD2. Losses at the gene ends were 1 base for V and 0 bases for J; bases not matched to a gene: 0. The CDR3 has 15 residues. Germline lookup yields CDR1 SGHRS and CDR2 YFSETQ. The CDR3 coding sequence is TGCGCCAGCAGCTTGACTAGCGGGAGCACAGATACGCAGTATTTT. Amino acid sequence: CASSLTSGSTDTQYF.

The chain joins TRBV29-1 to TRBJ2-2; 15 bases are a match to TRBD2. Trimming took 3 bases from V and 1 from J; bases not matched to a gene: 3. Looked up from germline, CDR1 is SQVTM and CDR2 is ANQGSEA. This CDR3 region has 17 residues. CDR3: CSVEGLAGGGNTGELFF. The CDR3 bases are TGCAGCGTTGAGGGACTAGCGGGAGGCGGGAACACCGGGGAGCTGTTTTTT.

V usage is TRBV5-1 and J usage is TRBJ2-5, with 10 bases fitting TRBD2. The V segment lost 0 bases and the J segment 3 bases; nucleotides outside the gene matches: 8. Germline lookup yields CDR1 SGHRS and CDR2 YFSETQ. CDR3 length: 17 residues. The CDR3 nucleotides are TGCGCCAGCAGCTTGGTACCCAGCGGGGGGGCGGAAGAGACCCAGTACTTC. This codes for CASSLVPSGGAEETQYF.

V usage is TRBV21-1 and J usage is TRBJ1-5. TRBV21-1 is a documented pseudogene. The length of the CDR3 is 13 residues. Here the CDR3 reads CASSKDWNQPQHF. The CDR3 nucleotides read TGTGCCAGCAGCAAAGACTGGAATCAGCCCCAGCATTTT.

The chain recombines TRBV10-3 with TRBJ1-1, with 7 nucleotides matching TRBD1. CDR3 length: 14 residues. After removal of 10 bases from V and 3 bases from J, the junction contained 11 bases not matched to a gene. Germline V gene sequence: CDR1 ENHRY, CDR2 SYGVKD. As DNA, the CDR3 is TGTGCCACCAATCCCAACAGGGGAGACACTGAAGCTTTCTTT. Translated: CATNPNRGDTEAFF.

This clone was observed a few times. The chain recombines TRBV7-2 with TRBJ1-4, with no clear D. The CDR3 has 15 residues. Trimming removed 3 bases at V and 6 bases at J, with 14 bases between. Germline CDR1 SGHTA, CDR2 FQGNSA. The CDR3 nucleotides are TGTGCCAGCAGCTTCCCGGCGTCGGGTTATGAAAAACTGTTTTTT. This translates into CASSFPASGYEKLFF.

The table lists this clone with a few counts. Here the CDR3 reads CASSFGQSNEKLFF. The CDR3 nucleotides read TGTGCCAGCAGTTTCGGACAGTCCAATGAAAAACTGTTTTTT. The V and J genes are TRBV28 and TRBJ1-4, with D maybe TRBD1 (6 bases). Germline values: CDR1 MDHEN, CDR2 SYDVKM. Trimming shortened V by 3 bases and J by 5 bases, and 10 bases separated the two germline ends. The CDR3 is 14 amino acids.

This clone has just one count. The rearrangement links TRBV3-1 (or the pseudogene TRBV3-2) to TRBJ1-2; D is unclear. The germline V gene has CDR1 LGHDT and CDR2 YNNKEL (reference sequence). This CDR3 is 15 amino acids long. V shed 0 bases and J shed 4 bases, with 12 bases lying between them. The DNA for the CDR3 is TGTGCCAGCAGCCAAGATCACCGAGGAGGCTATGGCTACACCTTC. It codes for CASSQDHRGGYGYTF.

The CDR3 sequence: CASGRTGSYEQYF. The CDR3 DNA follows: TGTGCTAGTGGCCGGACAGGGTCCTACGAGCAGTACTTC. The rearrangement uses TRBV12-5 and TRBJ2-7; TRBD1 agrees at 8 bases. Germline V gives CDR1 LGHNT, CDR2 FRNRAP. The CDR3 loop spans 13 amino acids. V shed 6 bases, J shed 1 base, and the junction held 2 bases outside the gene matches.

The chain recombines TRBV9 with TRBJ2-7; 7 positions match TRBD1. CDR1 is SGDLS, CDR2 YYNGEE, per germline. V was clipped by 0 bases and J by 4 bases; unmatched bases: 7. This CDR3 has 15 residues. The CDR3: CASSVAETGSYEQYF. DNA for the CDR3: TGTGCCAGCAGCGTAGCTGAGACAGGGTCATACGAGCAGTACTTC. The whole variable domain, filled in from reference TRBV9 and TRBJ2-7, reads DSGVTQTPKHLITATGQRVTLRCSPRSGDLSVYWYQQSLDQGLQFLIQYYNGEERAKGNILERFSAQQFPDLHSELNLSSLELGDSALYFCASSVAETGSYEQYFGPGTRLTVT.

The genes are TRBV7-6 and TRBJ2-3, with a possible D match to TRBD1 (6 bases). The CDR3 runs to 15 residues. The ends were cut back, 5 bases at V and 2 bases at J, with 14 bases in the middle. CDR1 is SGHVS, CDR2 FNYEAQ, per germline. CDR3 in DNA: TGTGCCAGCAGCGTAAACAGGGATTTCACAGATACGCAGTATTTT. This codes for CASSVNRDFTDTQYF.

This rearrangement joins TRBV10-3 to TRBJ2-3, with TRBD2 identical over 11 bases. This CDR3 contains 16 residues. In germline, CDR1 is ENHRY, CDR2 SYGVKD. J was trimmed by 4 bases and V by 3 bases; bases with no gene match: 6. CDR3 in DNA: TGTGCCATCAGTGATGCTAGCGGGGGGCGCGCAGATACGCAGTATTTT. Translated: CAISDASGGRADTQYF.

V usage is TRBV3-1 (or the pseudogene TRBV3-2) and J usage is TRBJ2-3; the match to TRBD2 covers 9 bases. Per the germline V gene, CDR1 is LGHDT and CDR2 is YNNKEL (reference sequence). Trimming cost V 3 bases and J 3 bases; bases outside gene matches: 10. The CDR3 has 17 amino acids. CDR3 sequence reads: CASSQQRASGTTDTQYF. In DNA form, the CDR3 reads TGTGCCAGCAGCCAGCAGAGGGCTAGCGGGACAACAGATACGCAGTATTTT.

This chain links TRBV4-1 with TRBJ2-1, with 11 bases identical to TRBD2. Germline V gives CDR1 MGHRA, CDR2 YSYEKL. Trimming cost V 0 bases and J 5 bases; bases outside gene matches: 6. The CDR3 is made up of 17 amino acids. The CDR3 DNA is TGCGCCAGCAGCCAAGATGAGGCGACTAGCGGGAACAATGAGCAGTTCTTC. It specifies CASSQDEATSGNNEQFF.

The chain has TRBV4-1 and TRBJ2-7; D perhaps matches TRBD1 (6 bases). The CDR3 has 15 residues. In germline, CDR1 is MGHRA, CDR2 YSYEKL. V was clipped by 1 base and J by 7 bases, with 17 bases between them. CDR3 sequence: CASSQGLRPTGEQYF. For the CDR3, the DNA is TGCGCCAGCAGCCAAGGTCTCCGTCCAACAGGGGAGCAGTACTTC.

The chain links TRBV19 to TRBJ1-2; D possibly corresponds to TRBD1 (6 bases). This CDR3 spans 15 amino acids. Trimming took off 7 bases at V and 3 bases at J, with 18 bases between the two ends. Germline CDR1 is LNHDA and CDR2 is SQIVND (reference sequence). In DNA, the CDR3 is TGTGCCAGTACCCTCGACAGGTCTGTTGACTATGGCTACACCTTC. Translated, it gives CASTLDRSVDYGYTF.

This clone was detected once. The V call is TRBV19, the J call TRBJ1-2; no reliable D call. Trimming took 1 base from V and 4 from J, leaving 10 bases between them. CDR3 length equals 14 residues. CDR1 and CDR2 from the germline V gene are LNHDA and SQIVND (reference sequence). In DNA form, the CDR3 reads TGTGCCAGTAGTATAGGGTCGGAGGTCTATGGCTACACCTTC. Encoded protein: CASSIGSEVYGYTF.

The sample holds a few counts of this clone. The V and J genes are TRBV5-1 and TRBJ2-1, with no clear D. The V and J ends lost 0 bases and 15 bases respectively, with 13 bases between them. Germline V gene lookup returns CDR1 SGHRS and CDR2 YFSETQ. CDR3 length equals 12 residues. The CDR3 nucleotides read TGCGCCAGCAGCTTGGGATCTTTTAGTCCGTTCTTC. It encodes CASSLGSFSPFF.

V gene TRBV5-6 combines with J gene TRBJ2-5; 8 bases align to TRBD2. Germline lookup yields CDR1 SGHDT and CDR2 YYEEEE. V trimming: 4 bases; J trimming: 3 bases; junction bases outside the gene matches: 17. The CDR3 sequence is 18 residues long. The CDR3 region is CASSPHPGVAGRKETQYF. The DNA for the CDR3 is TGTGCCAGCAGCCCACATCCGGGGGTAGCGGGGCGAAAAGAGACCCAGTACTTC.

The chain has TRBV3-1 (or the pseudogene TRBV3-2) and TRBJ2-7, with unresolved D. The CDR3 length is 13 residues. V was pared by 1 base and J by 5 bases, with 9 bases between. Germline CDR1 reads LGHDT; CDR2 reads YNNKEL (reference sequence). This CDR3 is CASSQGLRDEQYF. The DNA for the CDR3 is TGTGCCAGCAGCCAAGGCCTCCGCGACGAGCAGTACTTC.

The J gene is TRBJ1-1, the V gene TRBV2; no firm D call. The CDR3 consists of 13 residues. Germline CDR1 and CDR2: SNHLY and FYNNEI. V lost 9 bases and J 1 base, leaving 12 bases between the germline ends. As DNA, the CDR3 is TGTGCCAGTGGCGTACAGCCGAACACTGAAGCTTTCTTT. Translated, it gives CASGVQPNTEAFF.

The CDR3: CASSAQTGYGELFF. The CDR3 DNA sequence: TGTGCCAGCAGCGCTCAAACAGGGTACGGGGAGCTGTTTTTT. This chain uses TRBV14 with TRBJ2-2; D is perhaps TRBD1 (6 bases). Germline-derived CDR1 and CDR2 are SGHDN and FVKESK. Trimming took 5 bases from V and 7 from J, leaving 14 bases between them. There are 14 residues in the CDR3.

This clone appeared once. This chain joins TRBV7-8 and TRBJ2-3, with 8 nucleotides matching TRBD2. CDR1 and CDR2 from the germline V gene are SGHVS and FQNEAQ. This CDR3 region has 15 residues. The junction had 5 bases not matched to a gene; V was cut back by 5 bases and J by 1 base. CDR3 coding DNA: TGTGCCAGCAGCGCCAATAGCGGGGGCACAGATACGCAGTATTTT. Protein product: CASSANSGGTDTQYF. The full variable domain, with the rest looked up from reference TRBV7-8 and TRBJ2-3, is GAGVSQSPRYKVAKRGQDVALRCDPISGHVSLFWYQQALGQGPEFLTYFQNEAQLDKSGLPSDRFFAERPEGSVSTLKIQRTQQEDSAVYLCASSANSGGTDTQYFGPGTRLTVL.

This chain uses TRBV3-1 (or the pseudogene TRBV3-2) with TRBJ2-3; 13 bases line up with TRBD2. V lost 0 bases, J lost 5 bases, and 11 bases stayed unmatched. The germline V gene encodes CDR1 LGHDT and CDR2 YNNKEL (reference sequence). CDR3 length: 19 residues. CDR3 region: CASSQESVTSGRGGDTQYF. The CDR3 coding sequence is TGTGCCAGCAGCCAAGAGTCGGTAACTAGCGGGAGGGGCGGAGATACGCAGTATTTT.

V and J are TRBV6-5 and TRBJ1-2; TRBD1 agrees at 10 bases. Per the germline V gene, CDR1 is MNHEY and CDR2 is SVGAGI. With V trimmed by 6 bases and J by 8 bases, 6 bases remained unmatched. This CDR3 region has 13 residues. CDR3 coding DNA: TGTGCCAGCAGACTTGGGACAGGGGTCGGCTACACCTTC. Protein: CASRLGTGVGYTF.

The V and J genes are TRBV3-1 (or the pseudogene TRBV3-2) and TRBJ1-6; D might be TRBD1 (6 bases). Between the trimmed V and J ends, which lost 0 bases and 7 bases, there was a span of 19 bases. The CDR3 sequence is 18 residues long. Looked up from germline, CDR1 is LGHDT and CDR2 is YNNKEL (reference sequence). CDR3 nucleotide sequence: TGTGCCAGCAGCCAAGATCTACGAATTGACAGGTTCAATTCACCCCTCCACTTT. Encoded protein: CASSQDLRIDRFNSPLHF.

This clone was detected once. The CDR3: CASSSSSGDGGEQFF. CDR3 nucleotides: TGTGCCAGCAGCTCCTCTAGCGGGGATGGGGGTGAGCAGTTCTTC. The rearrangement joins TRBV7-9 to TRBJ2-1, with 9 positions matching TRBD2. The germline V gene encodes CDR1 SEHNR and CDR2 FQNEAQ (reference sequence). The CDR3 is 15 residues long. Germline trimming cut 4 bases from V and 9 bases from J; bases unmatched to any gene: 10.

This clone was observed once. This rearrangement joins TRBV7-8 to TRBJ1-1; 7 nucleotides align to TRBD1. Germline lookup yields CDR1 SGHVS and CDR2 FQNEAQ. V shed 3 bases, J shed 0 bases, and the junction held 4 bases outside the gene matches. This CDR3 has 15 amino acids. The CDR3 DNA reads TGTGCCAGCAGCTTGCAGGGGGTTATGAACACTGAAGCTTTCTTT. This codes for CASSLQGVMNTEAFF.

In its sample, this clone was seen a few times. J is TRBJ1-5 and V is TRBV2; D unresolved. This CDR3 region has 14 residues. From germline, CDR1 is SNHLY and CDR2 FYNNEI. Trimming shortened V by 6 bases and J by 1 base, and 10 bases separated the two germline ends. In nucleotides, the CDR3 is TGTGCCAGCAGGCCGGGGTTAAGCAATCAGCCCCAGCATTTT. This codes for CASRPGLSNQPQHF.